A single sample is the source of the 21 T cell receptor beta chains below, sequenced in a study of CD8+ T cells in alopecia areata. RNA was isolated and reverse transcribed to cDNA, the sequencing template. TCRdb keeps only in-frame clones here, not all; method: immunoSEQ multiplex PCR. There are 15,000 to 20,000 clones in the sample, none observed a single time. Cells that came from pooled cutaneous lymph nodes were sorted using CD4, CD8alpha, NKG2D, NKG2ACE and other markers. The sample consisted of CD8+ T cells sorted from a lymph node. The receptors here all came from a C3H/HeJ mouse with alopecia areata. MHC haplotype of the mouse line: H2-k.

This clone was seen at least ten times. TCRdb's protein and the DNA translation differ at residue 12; the protein here comes from the DNA. The germline and genes are mouse ones. The observed sequence ends 3 residues before the CDR3 terminus, with the missing tail filled in from the germline J gene. The V and J genes are TRBV13-3 and TRBJ1-3; TRBD1 is a possible D gene (5 bases). CDR1 and CDR2 (germline): NNHDY, SYVADS. V was pared by 0 bases and J by 2 bases, with 9 bases between. This CDR3 has 15 residues. Here the CDR3 reads CASSDAGHTGNTLYF. The sequenced CDR3 bases are TGTGCCAGCAGTGATGCCGGACACACTGGAAATACG.

This clone rates as medium-sized. These gene names are mouse names. The read terminates 4 residues before the CDR3 end, so the remaining end is supplied by the germline J gene. The chain recombines TRBV19 with TRBJ2-7; 8 positions agree with TRBD2. The germline CDR1 and CDR2 sequences are FNHDT and SITEND (reference sequence). The CDR3 has 15 residues. The sequenced CDR3 bases are TGTGCCAGCAGTATAGCCTGGGGGGCCCTTTAT. Its translation is CASSIAWGALY. The full CDR3 protein is CASSIAWGALYEQYF.

This clone was counted ten times or more. Gene names are mouse gene names. The CDR3 is cut off 4 residues early in the read; its end comes from the germline J gene. The chain uses TRBV1 and TRBJ2-3, with TRBD1 matching 10 bases. V shed 2 bases and J 1 base; nucleotides not matched to a gene: 6. Germline values: CDR1 NSQYPW, CDR2 LRSPGD (reference sequence). This CDR3 has 17 amino acids. The CDR3 bases that were read are TGCACCTGCAGTGCACCCGACAGGGGGCGCGGTGCAGAA. Translation gives CTCSAPDRGRGAE. From start to end, the CDR3 is CTCSAPDRGRGAETLYF.

About this clone itself: Mouse germline and gene names are used. With the read ending 4 residues before the CDR3 end, the germline J gene is used to fill in that end. The rearrangement links TRBV13-3 to TRBJ1-4; D ambiguous. The CDR3 is 13 amino acids. Trimming pared 2 bases from V and 6 bases from J, leaving 8 bases between. Germline V gene lookup returns CDR1 NNHDY and CDR2 SYVADS. CDR3 region: CASSEWGYERLFF. The DNA read from the CDR3 is TGTGCCAGCAGTGAATGGGGTTACGAA.

At least ten counts were recorded for this clone. Mouse gene names apply. The sequenced CDR3 bases are TGTGCCAGCAGTGATGACGGGACTAGTGCAGAA. It translates to CASSDDGTSAE. The whole CDR3 sequence is CASSDDGTSAETLYF. V is TRBV13-3 and J is TRBJ2-3; a possible D gene is TRBD2 (6 bases). Sequencing ends 4 residues short of the CDR3 end; the germline J gene provides the rest. There are 15 residues in the CDR3. Trimming cost V 0 bases and J 0 bases, with 8 bases left between them. Germline values: CDR1 NNHDY, CDR2 SYVADS.

This clone was observed many times. These gene names are mouse names. Sequencing ends 4 residues short of the CDR3 end; the germline J gene provides the rest. The chain carries TRBV19 and TRBJ2-5; 11 bases are a match to TRBD2. The CDR3 has 15 amino acids. Germline-derived CDR1 and CDR2 are FNHDT and SITEND (reference sequence). The J segment lost 0 bases and the V segment lost 4 bases, leaving 1 base of the junction unmatched. CDR3 in amino acids: CASSRLGGNQDTQYF. CDR3 DNA, as far as it was read: TGTGCCAGCAGTCGACTGGGGGGGAACCAAGAC.

This clone was counted many times. Genes and germline are mouse. CDR3 DNA, as far as it was read: TGTGCCAGCAGTGATGACAGGGGGCGCGGAGCT. It yields the protein CASSDDRGRGA. The CDR3, in full, reads CASSDDRGRGAEQFF. This chain links TRBV13-3 with TRBJ2-1; 9 bases agree with TRBD1. The CDR3 is cut off 4 residues early in the read; its end comes from the germline J gene. The germline V gene encodes CDR1 NNHDY and CDR2 SYVADS. The CDR3 is 15 residues long.

This clone was detected a few times. The listed genes are named as in mouse. The read ends 4 residues before the CDR3 terminus; that terminus is restored from the germline J gene. This chain connects TRBV14 to TRBJ1-1; 9 bases align to TRBD1. Germline V gene data show CDR1 as SGHDT and CDR2 as FRDEAV. CDR3 length equals 14 residues. V trimming: 1 base; J trimming: 4 bases; junction bases outside the gene matches: 2. The covered CDR3 bases are TGTGCCAGCAGTTTCCAGGGACAGGGCACA. Translation gives CASSFQGQGT. The full CDR3 is CASSFQGQGTEVFF.

This clone was found a few times. Genes and germline come from the mouse. With the read ending 4 residues before the CDR3 end, the germline J gene is used to fill in that end. This sequence joins TRBV19 and TRBJ2-2; 8 positions agree with TRBD1. Losses at the gene ends were 4 bases for V and 3 bases for J; bases not matched to a gene: 5. The germline CDR1 and CDR2 sequences are FNHDT and SITEND (reference sequence). The CDR3 contains 15 residues. Partial CDR3 DNA: TGTGCCAGCAGTCGACAGGGGATTCACACCGGG. This translates into CASSRQGIHTG. The entire CDR3 protein is CASSRQGIHTGQLYF.

This clone showed up just a few times. Gene labels here are mouse ones. The CDR3 is cut off 4 residues early in the read; its end comes from the germline J gene. J is TRBJ2-7 and V is TRBV29, with D possibly TRBD1 on 5 matching bases. V gave up 3 bases and J gave up 1 base, with 10 bases separating them. The CDR3 has 14 amino acids. Per the germline V gene, CDR1 is MSHET and CDR2 is SYDVDS. The sequenced CDR3 bases are TGTGCTAGCAGTTTGGGGAGGGGTTCCTAT. It translates to CASSLGRGSY. The full CDR3 is CASSLGRGSYEQYF.

This clone was observed at least ten times. Mouse gene names apply. The read terminates 4 residues ahead of where the CDR3 ends, so the germline J gene completes it. V is TRBV16 and J is TRBJ2-4; the match to TRBD2 covers 9 bases. The junction had 3 bases not matched to a gene; V was cut back by 0 bases and J by 2 bases. CDR1 is SGHSA, CDR2 FRNQAP, per germline. This CDR3 contains 16 residues. The chain's CDR3 is CASSLETGGPQNTLYF. The CDR3 DNA, read in part, is TGTGCAAGCAGCTTAGAAACTGGGGGGCCTCAAAAC.

This clone was detected many times. The germline and genes are mouse ones. Read sequence stops 4 residues before the CDR3 end, and the germline J gene provides the missing end. The chain joins TRBV13-3 to TRBJ2-5; D is perhaps TRBD1 (6 bases). Between the trimmed V and J ends, which lost 2 bases and 1 base, there was a span of 8 bases. The CDR3 extends over 14 amino acids. The germline gives CDR1 NNHDY, CDR2 SYVADS. CDR3 sequence: CASSEDRHQDTQYF. CDR3 bases read: TGTGCCAGCAGTGAAGACAGGCACCAAGAC.

This clone was counted a few times. Gene names refer to mouse genes. Read data end 4 residues before the CDR3 end; the end is taken from the germline J gene. This chain connects TRBV13-1 to TRBJ2-1, with 11 positions matching TRBD2. The CDR3 loop spans 15 amino acids. Germline V gives CDR1 NSHNY, CDR2 SYGAGN. After removal of 5 bases from V and 4 bases from J, the junction contained 5 bases not matched to a gene. The part of the CDR3 DNA that was read is TGTGCCAGCAGCCCCGGGACTGGGGGTTATGCT. This sequence encodes CASSPGTGGYA. The CDR3 reads in full as CASSPGTGGYAEQFF.

In its sample, this clone was seen many times. Gene names are mouse gene names. The read stops 4 residues short of the end of the CDR3; the missing end is completed from the germline J gene. The chain employs TRBV13-3 and TRBJ2-3, with 9 bases that match TRBD1. Trimming at V came to 3 bases and at J to 0 bases, leaving 2 bases not matched to a gene. CDR3 length: 15 residues. Germline CDR1 NNHDY, CDR2 SYVADS. The sequenced CDR3 bases are TGTGCCAGCAGTGTGGGACAGGGTAGTGCAGAA. Translating it yields CASSVGQGSAE. The whole CDR3 region reads CASSVGQGSAETLYF.

This clone is labeled medium-sized (0.01 to 0.1%). At residue 12, the TCRdb protein and translated DNA are inconsistent; the protein given comes from the DNA. Gene labels here are mouse ones. Read sequence stops 3 residues before the CDR3 end, and the germline J gene provides the missing end. The rearrangement links TRBV16 to TRBJ1-3, with 10 bases that match TRBD1. V lost 5 bases to trimming and J lost 0 bases; unmatched junction nucleotides: 1. CDR1 is SGHSA and CDR2 is FRNQAP in the germline V gene. The CDR3 has 15 amino acids. CDR3 sequence: CASSGQGDSGNTLYF. The DNA read from the CDR3 is TGTGCAAGCAGCGGACAGGGGGATTCTGGAAATACG.

This clone was counted many times. Gene names are the mouse ones. The missing CDR3 end, 4 residues past where the read stops, is filled in from the germline J gene. The V and J genes are TRBV19 and TRBJ1-4; D remains unclear. The CDR3 is 14 amino acids. Germline V gene data show CDR1 as FNHDT and CDR2 as SITEND (reference sequence). Deletions cut 1 base from V and 4 bases from J, with 8 bases between. CDR3 protein: CASSISQHNERLFF. The sequenced CDR3 bases are TGTGCCAGCAGTATAAGTCAACACAACGAA. The whole variable domain, filled in from reference TRBV19 and TRBJ1-4, reads GGIITQTPKFLIGQEGQKLTLKCQQNFNHDTMYWYRQDSGKGLRLIYYSITENDLQKGDLSEGYDASREKKSSFSLTVTSAQKNEMAVFLCASSISQHNERLFFGHGTKLSVL.

In its sample, this clone was seen a few times. All gene names here are mouse names. CDR3 DNA, as far as it was read: TGTGCCAGCAGTGACGACTGGGGGGGCCTATCCTAT. This sequence encodes CASSDDWGGLSY. The full CDR3 is CASSDDWGGLSYEQYF. The chain uses TRBV19 and TRBJ2-7, with 12 bases fitting TRBD2. The read ends 4 residues early relative to the CDR3; the germline J gene fills the gap. The junction had 6 bases not matched to a gene; V was cut back by 4 bases and J by 1 base. The germline CDR1 and CDR2 sequences are FNHDT and SITEND (reference sequence). The CDR3 has 16 residues. The variable domain in full, with the rest retrieved from reference TRBV19 and TRBJ2-7, is GGIITQTPKFLIGQEGQKLTLKCQQNFNHDTMYWYRQDSGKGLRLIYYSITENDLQKGDLSEGYDASREKKSSFSLTVTSAQKNEMAVFLCASSDDWGGLSYEQYFGPGTRLTVL.

A remark on this clone: Genes here carry mouse names. CDR3 residues: CTCSAAQGNSDYTF. The CDR3 DNA, read in part, is TGCACCTGCAGTGCAGCACAGGGGAACTCC. The V and J genes are TRBV1 and TRBJ1-2; TRBD1 agrees at 7 bases. The read stops 4 residues short of the end of the CDR3; the missing end is completed from the germline J gene. CDR1 is NSQYPW and CDR2 is LRSPGD in the germline V gene (reference sequence). This CDR3 region has 14 residues. With V trimmed by 1 base and J by 2 bases, 1 base remained unmatched.

This clone was recorded at least ten times. The listed genes are named as in mouse. The CDR3 end falls 4 residues outside the read, so it is completed with the germline J gene. The rearrangement uses TRBV13-3 and TRBJ1-4, with 9 bases identical to TRBD1. Germline V gives CDR1 NNHDY, CDR2 SYVADS. V shed 7 bases and J 6 bases; nucleotides not matched to a gene: 4. This CDR3 has 13 amino acids. Incomplete CDR3 DNA: TGTGCCAGCCGGGACAGGGATGACGAA. Its protein product is CASRDRDDE. The whole CDR3 sequence reads CASRDRDDERLFF.

Worth noting for this clone: Gene names and germline refer to mouse. The read ends 4 residues early relative to the CDR3; the germline J gene fills the gap. V gene TRBV31 combines with J gene TRBJ1-2, with 8 bases aligning to TRBD1. Germline V gene data show CDR1 as GKSSPN and CDR2 as SITVG. V lost 0 bases, J lost 1 base, and 1 base stayed unmatched. There are 14 residues in the CDR3. CDR3 bases read: TGTGCCTGGAGTCTAGGACAGGGAAACTCC. This translates into CAWSLGQGNS. Given in full, the CDR3 is CAWSLGQGNSDYTF.

This clone is classed as medium-sized (0.01 to 0.1%). Gene names denote mouse genes. The read comes to an end 4 residues before the CDR3 does, leaving the germline J gene to fill in the end. V is TRBV13-3 and J is TRBJ2-1; 10 bases are a match to TRBD2. CDR3 size: 16 residues. Trimming took 2 bases from V and 4 from J; bases not matched to a gene: 6. CDR1 and CDR2 from the germline V gene are NNHDY and SYVADS. CDR3 region: CASSDWGGAEYAEQFF. Incomplete CDR3 DNA: TGTGCCAGCAGTGACTGGGGGGGCGCCGAATATGCT.